The T cell receptor beta chain under discussion was sequenced for a study of post-analysis software for immune sequencing data. A few counts support this clonotype. Antigen: not known. Study-wide results and limits: With TRBV5-6, TRBV5-1 and TRBV20-1 included, about 5 TRBV segments were more frequent in patients than in controls. Significantly decreased normalized Chao1 diversity was recorded for multiple sclerosis patients relative to controls. By F measure, strong co-clustering occurred among samples prepared in the same batch.

The authors incorporated unique molecular identifiers into the TCR beta cDNA libraries. T cells, roughly 0.95 to 10 million of them, yielded some 500,000 cDNA molecules. Via MiXCR, TCRdb re-called the PCR reads, giving one row per CDR3 protein. This sample has some 260,000 distinct CDR3 sequences, with 36% found just once. This CDR3 has 17 amino acids. The germline V gene encodes CDR1 MDHEN and CDR2 SYDVKM. J is TRBJ2-1 and V is TRBV28; 10 bases map to TRBD1. Judging by the DNA end, TRBJ2-7 fits better; the J call may be wrong. Sequenced input: blood. This TCR derives from a girl aged 5-17 years with multiple sclerosis. CDR3 loop: CASSSPGQGSSYNEQYF. Written as DNA, the CDR3 is TGTGCCAGCAGCTCCCCGGGACAGGGGAGCTCCTACAATGAGCAGTACTTC.